One sample yielded the 3 T cell receptor beta chains listed below, sequenced in a study of cytomegalovirus exposure and HLA in healthy donors. PCR amplification relied on 60 Vbeta primers (plus 13 Jbeta primers). Using immunoSEQ multiplex PCR, the repertoire was profiled, and TCRdb retains in-frame clones only, with some absent. The sample includes approximately 160,000 clones, roughly 72% of them seen just once. The sequenced sample was PBMCs. The receptors were sampled from a middle-aged man in good health and CMV-seronegative.

This chain joins TRBV11-3 and TRBJ1-1, with D unresolved. The V and J ends lost 4 bases and 3 bases respectively, with 9 bases between them. The CDR3 runs 13 residues. The germline V gene has CDR1 SGHNT and CDR2 YENEEA. The CDR3: CASSWTGDTEAFF. Here the CDR3 DNA reads TGTGCCAGCAGCTGGACTGGGGACACTGAAGCTTTCTTT.

CDR3 residues: CASSVVTAAEQYF. CDR3 DNA: TGTGCCAGCAGCGTAGTCACAGCCGCCGAGCAGTACTTC. J is TRBJ2-7 and V is TRBV9; the D is unclear. Germline V gene lookup returns CDR1 SGDLS and CDR2 YYNGEE. The V end lost 0 bases, the J end lost 6 bases, and 10 bases lay between the germline ends. CDR3 size: 13 residues.

This chain links TRBV30 with TRBJ1-5; perhaps TRBD1 as D (6 bases). The CDR3 consists of 15 residues. Trimming removed 0 bases from V and 7 bases from J, with 16 bases in between. The V gene's germline CDR1 is GTSNPN and CDR2 SVGIG (reference sequence). CDR3 sequence reads: CAWSVIGGGSQPQHF. CDR3 DNA sequence: TGTGCCTGGAGTGTAATAGGGGGGGGCAGCCAGCCCCAGCATTTT.